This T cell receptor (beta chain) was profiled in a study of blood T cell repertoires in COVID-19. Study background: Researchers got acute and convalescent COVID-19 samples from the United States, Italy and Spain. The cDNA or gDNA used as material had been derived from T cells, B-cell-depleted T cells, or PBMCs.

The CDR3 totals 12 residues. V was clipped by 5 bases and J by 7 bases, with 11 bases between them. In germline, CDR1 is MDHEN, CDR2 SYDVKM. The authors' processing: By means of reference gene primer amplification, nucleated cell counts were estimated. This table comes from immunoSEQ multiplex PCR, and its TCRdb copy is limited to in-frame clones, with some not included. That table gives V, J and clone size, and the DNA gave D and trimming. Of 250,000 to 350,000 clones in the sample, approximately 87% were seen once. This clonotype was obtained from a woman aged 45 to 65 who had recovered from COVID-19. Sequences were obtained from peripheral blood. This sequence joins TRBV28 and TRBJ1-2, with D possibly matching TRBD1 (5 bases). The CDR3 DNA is TGTGCCAGCAGTACACGGGACTTTGGCTACACCTTC. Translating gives CASSTRDFGYTF.